These T cell receptor beta chains were read from a single sample in a study of cytomegalovirus exposure and HLA in healthy donors. Repertoires were generated with immunoSEQ multiplex PCR, while TCRdb's copy carries only in-frame clones and drops some. The sample carries fewer than 250,000 clones, around 87% recorded once. The sequenced sample consisted of PBMCs. All receptors derive from a young woman in good health and CMV-seropositive. The CDR3 runs from the conserved cysteine through the conserved F or W. D genes are given only for firm matches. Clone size appears in some rows only: once, few, many, or a class for an expanded clone.

clone size: once
V gene: TRBV12-5
J gene: TRBJ2-4
D gene: TRBD1
CDR3 protein: CASGSTPVRGPKNIQYF
CDR3 DNA: TGTGCTAGTGGTTCCACTCCCGTGAGGGGGCCTAAAAACATTCAGTACTTC

clone size: -
V gene: TRBV7-8
J gene: TRBJ2-1
D gene: TRBD2
CDR3 protein: CASSSGLAGGDEQFF
CDR3 DNA: TGTGCCAGCAGCTCGGGACTAGCGGGAGGGGACGAGCAGTTCTTC

clone size: -
V gene: TRBV11-2
J gene: TRBJ1-5
D gene: TRBD1
CDR3 protein: CASSETGGAGPQHF
CDR3 DNA: TGTGCCAGCAGCGAAACAGGGGGCGCGGGACCCCAGCATTTT

clone size: -
V gene: TRBV10-1
J gene: TRBJ1-1
D gene: TRBD1
CDR3 protein: CASSESDRGRVNTEAFF
CDR3 DNA: TGCGCCAGCAGTGAGTCGGACAGGGGGCGGGTGAACACTGAAGCTTTCTTT

clone size: few
V gene: TRBV28
J gene: TRBJ2-7
D gene: TRBD2
CDR3 protein: CASSLGTSAREQYF
CDR3 DNA: TGTGCCAGCAGTCTCGGGACTAGCGCCCGAGAGCAGTACTTC

clone size: few
V gene: TRBV6-6
J gene: TRBJ1-5
D gene: TRBD1
CDR3 protein: CASSYPDRGGQPQHF
CDR3 DNA: TGTGCCAGCAGTTACCCCGACAGGGGAGGCCAGCCCCAGCATTTT

clone size: -
V gene: TRBV7-2
J gene: TRBJ2-1
D gene: TRBD2
CDR3 protein: CASSSLAGGGNEQFF
CDR3 DNA: TGTGCCAGCAGCTCGCTAGCGGGAGGTGGCAATGAGCAGTTCTTC

clone size: -
V gene: TRBV5-6
J gene: TRBJ1-5
D gene: TRBD1
CDR3 protein: CASSYGTGNQPQHF
CDR3 DNA: TGTGCCAGCAGCTACGGGACAGGTAATCAGCCCCAGCATTTT

clone size: -
V gene: TRBV5-1
J gene: TRBJ2-2
D gene: -
CDR3 protein: CASSLDAGNTGELFF
CDR3 DNA: TGCGCCAGCAGCTTGGATGCAGGGAACACCGGGGAGCTGTTTTTT

clone size: -
V gene: TRBV9
J gene: TRBJ1-1
D gene: -
CDR3 protein: CASSAQVNTEAFF
CDR3 DNA: TGTGCCAGCAGCGCACAGGTTAACACTGAAGCTTTCTTT

clone size: -
V gene: TRBV28
J gene: TRBJ1-1
D gene: -
CDR3 protein: CASSRLRENTEAFF
CDR3 DNA: TGTGCCAGCAGTCGGCTCAGGGAGAACACTGAAGCTTTCTTT

clone size: -
V gene: TRBV5-5
J gene: TRBJ1-1
D gene: -
CDR3 protein: CASSLLSEAFF
CDR3 DNA: TGTGCCAGCAGCTTGCTCTCTGAAGCTTTCTTT

clone size: -
V gene: TRBV27
J gene: TRBJ2-7
D gene: TRBD1
CDR3 protein: CASPDRYEQYF
CDR3 DNA: TGTGCCAGTCCGGACAGGTACGAGCAGTACTTC

clone size: -
V gene: TRBV27
J gene: TRBJ1-5
D gene: TRBD1
CDR3 protein: CASRIQGVPYSNQPQHF
CDR3 DNA: TGTGCCAGCAGGATACAGGGGGTCCCGTATAGCAATCAGCCCCAGCATTTT

clone size: -
V gene: TRBV29-1
J gene: TRBJ1-1
D gene: -
CDR3 protein: CSAEGTINTEAFF
CDR3 DNA: TGCAGCGCCGAAGGGACAATAAACACTGAAGCTTTCTTT

clone size: -
V gene: TRBV9
J gene: TRBJ1-2
D gene: TRBD1
CDR3 protein: CASSVDPRGQESF
CDR3 DNA: TGTGCCAGCAGCGTAGACCCCAGGGGGCAGGAAAGCTTC

clone size: -
V gene: TRBV6-1
J gene: TRBJ2-7
D gene: TRBD2
CDR3 protein: CASSEARLAVYEQYF
CDR3 DNA: TGTGCCAGCAGTGAAGCGAGACTAGCGGTATACGAGCAGTACTTC

clone size: -
V gene: TRBV11-2
J gene: TRBJ2-3
D gene: TRBD1
CDR3 protein: CASSLDKRETGDTDTQYF
CDR3 DNA: TGTGCCAGCAGCTTAGATAAGCGTGAGACAGGGGACACAGATACGCAGTATTTT

clone size: -
V gene: TRBV7-9
J gene: TRBJ1-5
D gene: -
CDR3 protein: CASSSSGTIEQPQHF
CDR3 DNA: TGTGCCAGCAGCTCATCCGGGACAATCGAACAGCCCCAGCATTTT

clone size: few
V gene: TRBV5-4
J gene: TRBJ1-1
D gene: TRBD1
CDR3 protein: CASSSTTGPYTEAFF
CDR3 DNA: TGTGCCAGCAGCTCGACGACAGGGCCTTACACTGAAGCTTTCTTT

clone size: -
V gene: TRBV6-5
J gene: TRBJ1-1
D gene: -
CDR3 protein: CATSNPTRTEAFF
CDR3 DNA: TGTGCCACCAGTAACCCTACCCGAACTGAAGCTTTCTTT

clone size: -
V gene: TRBV28
J gene: TRBJ1-1
D gene: -
CDR3 protein: CASSSGLTNTEAFF
CDR3 DNA: TGTGCCAGCAGTTCGGGACTTACGAACACTGAAGCTTTCTTT

clone size: -
V gene: TRBV19
J gene: TRBJ2-1
D gene: TRBD2
CDR3 protein: CASSISGDYLSYNEQFF
CDR3 DNA: TGTGCCAGTAGTATTAGTGGGGACTATCTCTCCTACAATGAGCAGTTCTTC

clone size: -
V gene: TRBV30
J gene: TRBJ2-7
D gene: TRBD2
CDR3 protein: CAWTPGLDYEQYF
CDR3 DNA: TGTGCCTGGACCCCGGGACTAGACTACGAGCAGTACTTC

clone size: -
V gene: TRBV5-1
J gene: TRBJ1-1
D gene: TRBD1
CDR3 protein: CASSWGQMNTEAFF
CDR3 DNA: TGCGCCAGCAGCTGGGGACAGATGAACACTGAAGCTTTCTTT

clone size: few
V gene: TRBV27
J gene: TRBJ2-7
D gene: -
CDR3 protein: CASSPLGGSYEQYF
CDR3 DNA: TGTGCCAGCAGTCCCCTCGGGGGCTCCTACGAGCAGTACTTC

clone size: -
V gene: TRBV5-1
J gene: TRBJ2-2
D gene: TRBD2
CDR3 protein: CASSLRLAGVNTGELFF
CDR3 DNA: TGCGCCAGCAGCTTACGCCTAGCGGGAGTTAACACCGGGGAGCTGTTTTTT

clone size: few
V gene: TRBV6-5
J gene: TRBJ1-1
D gene: TRBD1
CDR3 protein: CASTLTGANTEAFF
CDR3 DNA: TGTGCCAGCACCCTGACAGGGGCGAACACTGAAGCTTTCTTT

clone size: few
V gene: TRBV5-4
J gene: TRBJ1-1
D gene: -
CDR3 protein: CASTARGATEAFF
CDR3 DNA: TGTGCCAGCACCGCTCGGGGGGCTACTGAAGCTTTCTTT

clone size: -
V gene: TRBV18
J gene: TRBJ2-5
D gene: TRBD2
CDR3 protein: CASSPQRERETQYF
CDR3 DNA: TGTGCCAGCTCACCACAGCGGGAGAGGGAGACCCAGTACTTC

clone size: -
V gene: TRBV28
J gene: TRBJ2-7
D gene: -
CDR3 protein: CASSFPQVPYEQYF
CDR3 DNA: TGTGCCAGCAGTTTCCCACAGGTGCCCTACGAGCAGTACTTC

clone size: -
V gene: TRBV4-1
J gene: TRBJ2-2
D gene: TRBD2
CDR3 protein: CASSQPGLAGRDTGELFF
CDR3 DNA: TGCGCCAGCAGCCAACCGGGACTAGCGGGACGGGACACCGGGGAGCTGTTTTTT

clone size: -
V gene: TRBV27
J gene: TRBJ2-5
D gene: TRBD1
CDR3 protein: CASSLLGHRGPTYQETQYF
CDR3 DNA: TGTGCCAGCAGTTTGTTGGGCCACAGGGGGCCCACGTACCAAGAGACCCAGTACTTC

clone size: -
V gene: TRBV6-5
J gene: TRBJ2-7
D gene: TRBD2
CDR3 protein: CASSRGLAASYEQYF
CDR3 DNA: TGTGCCAGCAGCCGGGGACTAGCGGCCTCCTACGAGCAGTACTTC

clone size: -
V gene: TRBV29-1
J gene: TRBJ2-3
D gene: -
CDR3 protein: CSVALVIVDTQYF
CDR3 DNA: TGCAGCGTGGCACTAGTGATAGTAGATACGCAGTATTTT

clone size: -
V gene: TRBV27
J gene: TRBJ1-1
D gene: -
CDR3 protein: CASSLQGNTEAFF
CDR3 DNA: TGTGCCAGCAGTTTACAGGGGAACACTGAAGCTTTCTTT

clone size: -
V gene: TRBV25-1
J gene: TRBJ1-1
D gene: -
CDR3 protein: CARICRATEAFF
CDR3 DNA: TGTGCCAGGATCTGCAGGGCCACTGAAGCTTTCTTT

clone size: -
V gene: TRBV7-9
J gene: TRBJ2-1
D gene: TRBD2
CDR3 protein: CASSYTSGGVYEQFF
CDR3 DNA: TGTGCCAGCAGCTACACTAGCGGGGGTGTGTATGAGCAGTTCTTC

clone size: -
V gene: TRBV5-1
J gene: TRBJ1-1
D gene: -
CDR3 protein: CASSLESALGAFF
CDR3 DNA: TGCGCCAGCAGCCTCGAAAGCGCCCTGGGAGCTTTCTTT

clone size: -
V gene: TRBV7-3
J gene: TRBJ2-1
D gene: TRBD2
CDR3 protein: CASSPSGSMTYNEQFF
CDR3 DNA: TGTGCCAGCAGCCCCAGCGGGAGCATGACCTACAATGAGCAGTTCTTC

clone size: -
V gene: TRBV2
J gene: TRBJ2-1
D gene: -
CDR3 protein: CASTLHGVVWDEQFF
CDR3 DNA: TGTGCCAGCACGCTCCACGGGGTTGTTTGGGATGAGCAGTTCTTC

clone size: once
V gene: TRBV27
J gene: TRBJ2-1
D gene: -
CDR3 protein: CASSLSRGGYNEQFF
CDR3 DNA: TGTGCCAGCAGTTTATCGCGGGGAGGCTACAATGAGCAGTTCTTC

clone size: once
V gene: TRBV19
J gene: TRBJ1-1
D gene: TRBD1
CDR3 protein: CASSVRPFQGALDEAFF
CDR3 DNA: TGTGCCAGTAGTGTACGACCGTTCCAGGGGGCGCTTGATGAAGCTTTCTTT

clone size: -
V gene: TRBV28
J gene: TRBJ1-1
D gene: TRBD1
CDR3 protein: CASRNRGMNTEAFF
CDR3 DNA: TGTGCCAGCAGAAACAGGGGAATGAACACTGAAGCTTTCTTT

clone size: -
V gene: TRBV10-1
J gene: TRBJ1-3
D gene: TRBD1
CDR3 protein: CASSGPGTGGNTIYF
CDR3 DNA: TGCGCCAGCAGCGGCCCCGGGACAGGTGGAAACACCATATATTTT

clone size: -
V gene: TRBV2
J gene: TRBJ2-2
D gene: -
CDR3 protein: CASRPDGGDTGELFF
CDR3 DNA: TGTGCCAGCAGGCCGGACGGCGGGGACACCGGGGAGCTGTTTTTT

clone size: -
V gene: TRBV28
J gene: TRBJ2-2
D gene: -
CDR3 protein: CASSLPIWRGNTGELFF
CDR3 DNA: TGTGCCAGCAGTTTACCCATCTGGCGGGGGAACACCGGGGAGCTGTTTTTT

clone size: -
V gene: TRBV28
J gene: TRBJ2-7
D gene: TRBD1
CDR3 protein: CASKDRGLDEQYF
CDR3 DNA: TGTGCCAGCAAGGACAGGGGGCTGGACGAGCAGTACTTC

clone size: -
V gene: TRBV27
J gene: TRBJ2-7
D gene: TRBD2
CDR3 protein: CASRRAGLASYEQYF
CDR3 DNA: TGTGCCAGCAGACGCGCGGGACTAGCCTCCTACGAGCAGTACTTC

clone size: -
V gene: TRBV27
J gene: TRBJ2-3
D gene: TRBD2
CDR3 protein: CASSFGGGGTDTQYF
CDR3 DNA: TGTGCCAGCAGTTTCGGGGGAGGGGGCACAGATACGCAGTATTTT

clone size: -
V gene: TRBV27
J gene: TRBJ2-1
D gene: TRBD2
CDR3 protein: CASSPGTSGDNEQFF
CDR3 DNA: TGTGCCAGCAGCCCGGGGACTAGCGGAGACAATGAGCAGTTCTTC

clone size: -
V gene: TRBV9
J gene: TRBJ1-3
D gene: -
CDR3 protein: CASSPSGLRSGNTIYF
CDR3 DNA: TGTGCCAGCAGCCCGAGCGGACTTCGATCTGGAAACACCATATATTTT

clone size: -
V gene: TRBV29-1
J gene: TRBJ2-2
D gene: -
CDR3 protein: CSVQGPGELFF
CDR3 DNA: TGCAGCGTTCAGGGGCCCGGGGAGCTGTTTTTT

clone size: -
V gene: TRBV6-1
J gene: TRBJ1-1
D gene: TRBD1
CDR3 protein: CAITGQTNTEAFF
CDR3 DNA: TGTGCCATTACGGGACAGACGAACACTGAAGCTTTCTTT

clone size: -
V gene: TRBV5-1
J gene: TRBJ2-3
D gene: TRBD2
CDR3 protein: CASSQPGTSGTDTQYF
CDR3 DNA: TGCGCCAGCAGCCAACCCGGGACTAGCGGCACAGATACGCAGTATTTT

clone size: -
V gene: TRBV29-1
J gene: TRBJ2-2
D gene: -
CDR3 protein: CSVDSAGTGELFF
CDR3 DNA: TGCAGCGTTGACTCCGCGGGGACCGGGGAGCTGTTTTTT

clone size: -
V gene: TRBV6-5
J gene: TRBJ2-7
D gene: -
CDR3 protein: CASSYSRVRRIEEQYF
CDR3 DNA: TGTGCCAGCAGTTACTCGAGAGTCAGGCGAATAGAAGAGCAGTACTTC

clone size: -
V gene: TRBV7-6
J gene: TRBJ2-7
D gene: TRBD1
CDR3 protein: CASSLGDSYYEQYF
CDR3 DNA: TGTGCCAGCAGCTTAGGGGACAGTTACTACGAGCAGTACTTC

clone size: -
V gene: TRBV18
J gene: TRBJ2-1
D gene: TRBD2
CDR3 protein: CASSPWRERDNEQFF
CDR3 DNA: TGTGCCAGCTCACCATGGCGGGAGCGCGACAATGAGCAGTTCTTC